A selection of T cell receptor beta chains follows, all from one sample in a study of OX40 agonist ivuxolimab in advanced cancers. Profiled with immunoSEQ multiplex PCR; TCRdb holds only in-frame clones, not every one. The sample lists about 60,000 clones; about 94% were seen once. The specimen was CD4+ or CD8+ T cells sorted from blood, collected in a trial of the OX40 agonist ivuxolimab. These receptors were collected from an adult with an advanced solid tumor such as melanoma, head and neck, liver or kidney cancer. Both conserved end residues are part of each CDR3. A D gene is named only where the DNA matches it firmly.

j_call	d_call	v_call	cdr3_nt	cdr3_aa
TRBJ2-7	TRBD2	TRBV27	TGTGCCAGCAGTTTAAGGGGAGGGCCCTACGAGCAGTACTTC	CASSLRGGPYEQYF
TRBJ2-7	.	TRBV15	TGTGCCACCAGCCGGGGGGCCCACCCCTACGAGCAGTACTTC	CATSRGAHPYEQYF
TRBJ1-5	.	TRBV28	TGTGCCAGCAGCCGAGTAGGTCAGCCCCAGCATTTT	CASSRVGQPQHF
TRBJ2-7	.	TRBV28	TGTGCCAGCAGTCTCGGCGGAACCTACGAGCAGTACTTC	CASSLGGTYEQYF
TRBJ2-2	.	TRBV11-2	TGTGCCAGCAGCTTAGCGGCGGCTAGCGAGTTCACCGGGGAGCTGTTTTTT	CASSLAAASEFTGELFF
TRBJ1-2	.	TRBV6-5	TGTGCCAGCAGTCCCCTCCGGAGGGAAAACGGCTACACCTTC	CASSPLRRENGYTF
TRBJ1-2	.	TRBV28	TGTGCCAGCAGTTTGAGCTACGGGGAGCGCTACACCTTC	CASSLSYGERYTF
TRBJ2-5	.	TRBV13	TGTGCCAGCAGCTTAAAAGGCAGGGGCCAAGAGACCCAGTACTTC	CASSLKGRGQETQYF
TRBJ2-7	TRBD1	TRBV11-2	TGTGCCAGCAGACCAGGGGGATACAACGAGCAGTACTTC	CASRPGGYNEQYF
TRBJ2-7	.	TRBV7-9	TGTGCCAGCAGCTACGGCTTCTACGAGCAGTACTTC	CASSYGFYEQYF
TRBJ1-1	.	TRBV19	TGTGCCAGTAGTATAGATCTATACGGAACTGAAGCTTTCTTT	CASSIDLYGTEAFF
TRBJ2-7	.	TRBV2	TGTGCCAGAGGAGGGACTCAGACGTCCTACGAGCAGTACTTC	CARGGTQTSYEQYF
TRBJ1-5	.	TRBV9	TGTGCCAGCAGCCAGGACGAGGGCCCGCAGCCCCAGCATTTT	CASSQDEGPQPQHF